The 3 T cell receptor beta chains listed next were all sequenced from one sample in a study of CD8 T cells in ankylosing spondylitis. Whole-study results and caveats: There was a TCR beta motif, made of eight highly homologous variants, that appeared characteristic of ankylosing spondylitis blood.

These receptors are not linked to any known antigen. A single record per CDR3 protein comes from TCRdb applying MiXCR to the 5' RACE reads. Of 200,000 to 250,000 distinct CDR3 sequences in the sample, more than 5.5% are singletons; the top ten hold 14%. Sequenced: blood, either unsorted or a sorted T cell fraction (not recorded which). Receptors originate from a male donor with ankylosing spondylitis.

This clonotype has a count of ten or more. This chain uses TRBV28 with TRBJ2-3; possibly TRBD2 for D (6 bases). Trimming pared 9 bases from V and 2 bases from J, leaving 12 bases between. CDR3 length: 13 amino acids. Germline V lookup: CDR1 MDHEN, CDR2 SYDVKM. In nucleotides, the CDR3 is TGTGCCAGTGTAGCGGTGATCACAGATACGCAGTATTTT. This encodes CASVAVITDTQYF.

This clonotype was detected many times. The gene calls are TRBV28 and TRBJ2-1; TRBD2 agrees at 10 bases. Trimming removed 6 bases from V and 7 bases from J; junction bases left unmatched: 9. The germline gives CDR1 MDHEN, CDR2 SYDVKM. The CDR3 length is 15 residues. The CDR3 DNA sequence: TGTGCCAGCAGCCCGGGACTAGCGAGAATTAATGAGCAGTTCTTC. Translation: CASSPGLARINEQFF. Full variable domain (missing parts from reference TRBV28 and TRBJ2-1): DVKVTQSSRYLVKRTGEKVFLECVQDMDHENMFWYRQDPGLGLRLIYFSYDVKMKEKGDIPEGYSVSREKKERFSLILESASTNQTSMYLCASSPGLARINEQFFGPGTRLTVL.

Ten or more counts support this clonotype. The rearrangement links TRBV28 to TRBJ1-1, with D hard to call. CDR3 length equals 12 residues. V lost 3 bases to trimming and J lost 8 bases, with 10 bases between them. Germline CDR1 is MDHEN and CDR2 is SYDVKM. The CDR3 spells CASSFPGYEAFF. The DNA for the CDR3 is TGTGCCAGCAGTTTCCCGGGTTACGAAGCTTTCTTT.